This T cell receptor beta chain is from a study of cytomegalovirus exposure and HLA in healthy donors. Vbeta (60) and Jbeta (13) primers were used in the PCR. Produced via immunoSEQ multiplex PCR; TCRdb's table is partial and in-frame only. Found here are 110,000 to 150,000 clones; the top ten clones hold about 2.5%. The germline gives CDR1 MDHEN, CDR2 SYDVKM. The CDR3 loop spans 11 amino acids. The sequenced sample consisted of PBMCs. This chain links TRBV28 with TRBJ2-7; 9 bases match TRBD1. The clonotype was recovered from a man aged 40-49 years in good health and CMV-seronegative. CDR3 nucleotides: TGTACGACAGGGGGAACCTACGAGCAGTACTTC. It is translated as CTTGGTYEQYF.